Listed here are 20 T cell receptor beta chains from one sample, sequenced in a study of T-cell memory formation after mild COVID-19. Each CDR3 protein is one row after TCRdb ran MiXCR on the 5' RACE reads. The data contain around 300,000 distinct CDR3 sequences, around 15% of them singletons. The sequenced material came from PBMCs or a T cell subset sorted from them (not recorded which). These receptors all stem from a man aged 18 to 29 who had mild COVID-19 (a few samples of this study predate the infection). Cell type and time point are not known.

In this sample, this clonotype turned up a few times. V usage is TRBV16 and J usage is TRBJ2-7; tentative D call: TRBD1 (6 bases). V was pared by 5 bases and J by 3 bases, with 11 bases between. Germline-derived CDR1 and CDR2 are KGHSY and FQNENV. The CDR3 sequence is 13 residues long. CDR3 sequence reads: CASSSQGGYEQYV. The CDR3, as DNA: TGTGCCAGCAGCTCCCAAGGGGGCTACGAGCAGTACGTC.

The V gene is TRBV7-9, the J gene TRBJ1-3, with D hard to call. The CDR3 loop spans 18 amino acids. Germline values: CDR1 SEHNR, CDR2 FQNEAQ (reference sequence). Trimming removed 4 bases at V and 0 bases at J, with 19 bases between. For the CDR3, the DNA is TGTGCCAGCAGCTACCCCCGGGTGAAGTCGAGCTCTGGAAACACCATATATTTT. This gives the protein CASSYPRVKSSSGNTIYF.

In nucleotides, the CDR3 is TGTGCCAGCAGATCCCTAAATGACAGTCCCTACGAGCAGTACTTC. Protein sequence: CASRSLNDSPYEQYF. This chain joins TRBV3-1 and TRBJ2-7; a weak D match, TRBD1 (5 bases). The CDR3 length is 15 residues. The germline V gene encodes CDR1 LGHDT and CDR2 YNNKEL (reference sequence). V was trimmed by 6 bases and J by 2 bases, leaving 17 bases between them.

The chain couples TRBV20-1 to TRBJ1-2, with D perhaps matching TRBD1 (5 bases). The length of the CDR3 is 13 residues. The germline V gene has CDR1 DFQATT and CDR2 SNEGSKA (reference sequence). V lost 2 bases, J lost 2 bases, and 9 bases lay in between. CDR3 DNA: TGCAGTGCTAGACACTGGGACAACTATGGCTACACCTTC. Translated: CSARHWDNYGYTF.

This sequence joins TRBV25-1 and TRBJ2-4; 10 nucleotides agree with TRBD1. CDR3 length: 16 amino acids. The V gene end was trimmed by 4 bases and the J gene end by 6 bases; junction bases not matched to a gene: 9. The germline CDR1 and CDR2 sequences are MGHDK and SYGVNS. CDR3 protein: CASSAPPGTGVNIQYF. CDR3 nucleotides: TGTGCCAGCAGTGCCCCCCCCGGGACAGGGGTAAACATTCAGTACTTC.

This chain uses TRBV4-3 with TRBJ2-1; TRBD2 is a possible D gene (5 bases). CDR1 is LGHNA, CDR2 YSLEER, per germline. The V end lost 0 bases, the J end lost 8 bases, and 11 bases lay between the germline ends. The CDR3 contains 14 residues. CDR3 loop: CASSQDRRRDEQFF. In DNA, the CDR3 is TGCGCCAGCAGCCAAGATCGCCGGCGGGATGAGCAGTTCTTC.

J is TRBJ1-1 and V is TRBV20-1; maybe TRBD1 (6 bases). Germline V CDR1 and CDR2: DFQATT, SNEGSKA (reference sequence). The CDR3 spans 13 residues. V gave up 5 bases and J gave up 5 bases, with 15 bases separating them. CDR3 residues: CSARRGWITEAFF. CDR3 DNA sequence: TGCAGTGCTCGCAGGGGCTGGATTACTGAAGCTTTCTTT.

The sample holds a few counts of this clonotype. This chain links TRBV11-1 with TRBJ2-7; D call uncertain. The germline gives CDR1 SGHAT, CDR2 FQDESV (reference sequence). The CDR3 runs 12 residues. V lost 0 bases and J lost 6, with 6 bases in between. The CDR3 loop reads CASSLAESEQYF. The CDR3 DNA reads as TGTGCCAGCAGCTTAGCGGAGAGCGAGCAGTACTTC. Filled out from reference TRBV11-1 and TRBJ2-7, the complete variable domain reads EAEVAQSPRYKITEKSQAVAFWCDPISGHATLYWYRQILGQGPELLVQFQDESVVDDSQLPKDRFSAERLKGVDSTLKIQPAELGDSAMYLCASSLAESEQYFGPGTRLTVT.

This chain uses TRBV5-1 with TRBJ2-1; 7 bases fit TRBD1. Per germline, CDR1 SGHRS and CDR2 YFSETQ. This CDR3 is 16 amino acids long. The J segment lost 7 bases and the V segment lost 0 bases, leaving 10 bases of the junction unmatched. DNA for the CDR3: TGCGCCAGCAGCTTGGCGGCAGGGGGTTTAGTTAATGAGCAGTTCTTC. Its translation is CASSLAAGGLVNEQFF.

This rearrangement joins TRBV5-1 to TRBJ1-4; the D is unclear. The CDR3 consists of 14 residues. CDR1 is SGHRS, CDR2 YFSETQ, per germline. Trimming removed 4 bases from V and 4 bases from J, with 11 bases in between. CDR3 sequence (DNA): TGCGCCAGCAGCCCTGGAGAGCATAATGAAAAACTGTTTTTT. Translation: CASSPGEHNEKLFF.

In its sample, this clonotype was seen many times. V and J are TRBV29-1 and TRBJ2-5; TRBD1 might be the D (5 bases). The germline V gene has CDR1 SQVTM and CDR2 ANQGSEA. This CDR3 spans 11 amino acids. V lost 7 bases and J 4 bases, leaving 10 bases between the germline ends. CDR3 DNA: TGCAGCGCTTCTAGGGGAGAGACCCAGTACTTC. Translation gives CSASRGETQYF.

The V call is TRBV3-1, the J call TRBJ2-7, with 14 bases identical to TRBD2. Per the germline V gene, CDR1 is LGHDT and CDR2 is YNNKEL (reference sequence). The trim removed 3 bases at V and 6 bases at J, leaving 7 bases unmatched. The CDR3 runs 16 residues. This CDR3 is CASSQESGLAGGEQYF. CDR3 DNA: TGTGCCAGCAGCCAGGAATCCGGACTAGCGGGGGGCGAGCAGTACTTC.

The J gene is TRBJ2-3, the V gene TRBV4-2, with D perhaps TRBD2 (6 bases). CDR1 LGHNA and CDR2 YNFKEQ come from the germline V gene. Between the trimmed V and J ends, which lost 4 bases and 0 bases, there was a span of 14 bases. The CDR3 is 16 amino acids. CDR3 nucleotide sequence: TGTGCCAGCAGCCCGTACTCGGGGGTGAGCACAGATACGCAGTATTTT. This encodes CASSPYSGVSTDTQYF.

A few counts support this clonotype. The V gene is TRBV5-1, the J gene TRBJ2-3; 11 nucleotides line up with TRBD2. Germline CDR1 reads SGHRS; CDR2 reads YFSETQ. V gave up 4 bases and J gave up 6 bases; unmatched junction bases: 7. This CDR3 region has 15 residues. CDR3 amino acids: CASSRVGTSGDTQYF. CDR3 in DNA: TGCGCCAGCAGCCGCGTCGGGACTAGCGGCGATACGCAGTATTTT. The whole variable domain, filled in from reference TRBV5-1 and TRBJ2-3, reads KAGVTQTPRYLIKTRGQQVTLSCSPISGHRSVSWYQQTPGQGLQFLFEYFSETQRNKGNFPGRFSGRQFSNSRSEMNVSTLELGDSALYLCASSRVGTSGDTQYFGPGTRLTVL.

This clonotype was counted between two and nine times. The J gene is TRBJ2-3, the V gene TRBV7-2; possible D gene TRBD2, 5 bases. The CDR3 contains 15 residues. Per the germline V gene, CDR1 is SGHTA and CDR2 is FQGNSA. Trimming took 3 bases from V and 5 from J, leaving 15 bases between them. The CDR3 coding sequence is TGTGCCAGCAGCTTCAGCGGACCGCCTGGAGATACGCAGTATTTT. Amino acid sequence: CASSFSGPPGDTQYF. Full variable domain (remainder filled in from reference TRBV7-2 and TRBJ2-3): GAGVSQSPSNKVTEKGKDVELRCDPISGHTALYWYRQSLGQGLEFLIYFQGNSAPDKSGLPSDRFSAERTGGSVSTLTIQRTQQEDSAVYLCASSFSGPPGDTQYFGPGTRLTVL.

This clonotype was recorded at least ten times. This sequence joins TRBV6-2 or TRBV6-3 and TRBJ2-3, with 9 bases aligning to TRBD2. V dropped 2 bases and J dropped 0; count of bases not matched to a gene: 6. This CDR3 has 17 residues. The germline CDR1 and CDR2 sequences are MNHEY and SVGEGT. The CDR3 DNA is TGTGCCAGCAGTTACCTTCCGCTAGCGGGGAGCACAGATACGCAGTATTTT. This codes for CASSYLPLAGSTDTQYF.

In its sample, this clonotype was seen a few times. The J gene is TRBJ1-1, the V gene TRBV14, with D perhaps TRBD1 (5 bases). The CDR3 totals 14 residues. V lost 1 base, J lost 4 bases, and 10 bases lay in between. Germline CDR1 is SGHDN and CDR2 is FVKESK. CDR3 nucleotides: TGTGCCAGCAGCCAAGGGGGGGTAAGCACTGAAGCTTTCTTT. Its translation is CASSQGGVSTEAFF.

The genes are TRBV7-3 and TRBJ2-5; TRBD2 matches 12 bases. This CDR3 region has 19 residues. CDR1 and CDR2 from the germline V gene are SGHTA and FQGTGA. The V segment lost 4 bases and the J segment 3 bases; nucleotides outside the gene matches: 15. This chain's CDR3 is CASSSSMTSGGTPEETQYF. CDR3 in DNA: TGTGCCAGCAGCTCCTCAATGACTAGCGGGGGAACGCCCGAAGAGACCCAGTACTTC.

This clonotype was observed a few times. This sequence joins TRBV20-1 and TRBJ2-3; 8 bases fit TRBD1. Per germline, CDR1 DFQATT and CDR2 SNEGSKA (reference sequence). This CDR3 has 12 residues. Germline trimming cut 6 bases from V and 5 bases from J; bases unmatched to any gene: 4. CDR3 in DNA: TGCAGTGCCCCGGACAGGGTAGATACGCAGTATTTT. Translation: CSAPDRVDTQYF.

Remarks on this clonotype: One end of the junction is discordant with germline, which a read error may explain. The CDR3 DNA follows: TGCGCCAGAAGCCAAGATCGTACCGGGGAGCTGTTTTTT. This codes for CARSQDRTGELFF. This rearrangement joins TRBV4-1 to TRBJ2-2; D is undetermined. The CDR3 consists of 13 residues. Germline CDR1 reads MGHRA; CDR2 reads YSYEKL.